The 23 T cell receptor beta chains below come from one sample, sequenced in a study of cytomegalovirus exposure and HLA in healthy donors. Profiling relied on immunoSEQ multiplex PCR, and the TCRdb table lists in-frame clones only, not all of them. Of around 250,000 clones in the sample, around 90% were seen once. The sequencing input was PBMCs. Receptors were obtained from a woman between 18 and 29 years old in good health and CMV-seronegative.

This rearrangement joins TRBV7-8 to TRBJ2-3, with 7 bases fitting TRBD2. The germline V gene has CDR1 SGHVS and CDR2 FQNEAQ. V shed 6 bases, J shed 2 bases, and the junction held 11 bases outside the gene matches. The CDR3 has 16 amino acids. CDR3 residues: CASSLVAGRDTDTQYF. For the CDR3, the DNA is TGTGCCAGCAGTCTCGTTGCAGGGAGGGACACAGATACGCAGTATTTT.

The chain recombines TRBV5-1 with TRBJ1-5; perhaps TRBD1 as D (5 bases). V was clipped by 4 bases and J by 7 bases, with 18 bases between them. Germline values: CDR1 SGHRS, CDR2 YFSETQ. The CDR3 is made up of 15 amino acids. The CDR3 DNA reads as TGCGCCAGCAGCCCGGGCGCGGGGCTGGAGCAGCCCCAGCATTTT. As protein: CASSPGAGLEQPQHF. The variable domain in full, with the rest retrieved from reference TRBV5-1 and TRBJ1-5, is KAGVTQTPRYLIKTRGQQVTLSCSPISGHRSVSWYQQTPGQGLQFLFEYFSETQRNKGNFPGRFSGRQFSNSRSEMNVSTLELGDSALYLCASSPGAGLEQPQHFGDGTRLSIL.

The CDR3 here is CASRGGVNTEAFF. As DNA, the CDR3 is TGTGCCAGCAGGGGAGGGGTGAACACTGAAGCTTTCTTT. V and J are TRBV6-5 and TRBJ1-1; perhaps TRBD1 as D (5 bases). There are 13 residues in the CDR3. Looked up from germline, CDR1 is MNHEY and CDR2 is SVGAGI. V gave up 6 bases and J gave up 0 bases, with 8 bases separating them.

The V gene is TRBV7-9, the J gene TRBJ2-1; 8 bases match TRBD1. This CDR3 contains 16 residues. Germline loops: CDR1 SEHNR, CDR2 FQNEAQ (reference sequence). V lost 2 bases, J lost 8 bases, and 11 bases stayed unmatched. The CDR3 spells CASSLRWQGARDEQFF. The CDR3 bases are TGTGCCAGCAGCTTACGCTGGCAGGGGGCCCGCGATGAGCAGTTCTTC.

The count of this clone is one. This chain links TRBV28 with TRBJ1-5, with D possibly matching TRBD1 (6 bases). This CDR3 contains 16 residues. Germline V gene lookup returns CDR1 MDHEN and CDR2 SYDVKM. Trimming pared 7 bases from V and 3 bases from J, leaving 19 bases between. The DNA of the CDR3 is TGTGCCAGCACTTCGGGGGGTCAGGGGAACAATCAGCCCCAGCATTTT. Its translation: CASTSGGQGNNQPQHF.

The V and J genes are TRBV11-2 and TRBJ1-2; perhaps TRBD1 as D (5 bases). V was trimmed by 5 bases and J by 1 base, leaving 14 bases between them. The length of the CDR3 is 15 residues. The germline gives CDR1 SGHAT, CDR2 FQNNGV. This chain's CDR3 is CASSPQGANNYGYTF. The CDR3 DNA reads TGTGCCAGCAGCCCACAAGGGGCGAATAACTATGGCTACACCTTC.

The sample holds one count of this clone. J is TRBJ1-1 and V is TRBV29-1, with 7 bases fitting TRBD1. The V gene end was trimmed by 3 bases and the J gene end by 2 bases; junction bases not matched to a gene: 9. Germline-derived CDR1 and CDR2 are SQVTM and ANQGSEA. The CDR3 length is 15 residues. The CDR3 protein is CSVERAQGVNTEAFF. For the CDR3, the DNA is TGCAGCGTTGAGCGGGCGCAGGGGGTAAACACTGAAGCTTTCTTT.

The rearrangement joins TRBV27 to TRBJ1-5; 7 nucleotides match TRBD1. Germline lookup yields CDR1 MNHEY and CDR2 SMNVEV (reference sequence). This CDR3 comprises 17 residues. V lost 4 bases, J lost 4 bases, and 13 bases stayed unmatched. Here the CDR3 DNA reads TGTGCCAGCAGTTCCACGACACCACAGGGGCCAAATCAGCCCCAGCATTTT. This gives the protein CASSSTTPQGPNQPQHF.

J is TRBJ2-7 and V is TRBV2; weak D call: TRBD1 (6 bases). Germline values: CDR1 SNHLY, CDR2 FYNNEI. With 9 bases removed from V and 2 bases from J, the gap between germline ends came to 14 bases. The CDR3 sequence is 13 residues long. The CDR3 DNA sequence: TGTGCCAGTGCCACAGGGTTGGCCTACGAGCAGTACTTC. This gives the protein CASATGLAYEQYF.

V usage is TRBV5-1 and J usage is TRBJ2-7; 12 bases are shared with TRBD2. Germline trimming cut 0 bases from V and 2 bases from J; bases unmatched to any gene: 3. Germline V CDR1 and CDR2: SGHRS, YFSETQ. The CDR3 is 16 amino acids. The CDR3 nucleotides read TGCGCCAGCAGCTTGGTGGCTAGCGGGGGGGCCTACGAGCAGTACTTC. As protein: CASSLVASGGAYEQYF. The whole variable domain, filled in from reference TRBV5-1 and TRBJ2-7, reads KAGVTQTPRYLIKTRGQQVTLSCSPISGHRSVSWYQQTPGQGLQFLFEYFSETQRNKGNFPGRFSGRQFSNSRSEMNVSTLELGDSALYLCASSLVASGGAYEQYFGPGTRLTVT.

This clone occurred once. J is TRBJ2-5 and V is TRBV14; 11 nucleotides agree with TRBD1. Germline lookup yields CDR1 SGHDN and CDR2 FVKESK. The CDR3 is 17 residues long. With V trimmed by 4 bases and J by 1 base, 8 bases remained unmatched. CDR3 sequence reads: CASSLYRTGGFQETQYF. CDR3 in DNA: TGTGCCAGCAGCCTATACCGGACAGGGGGCTTCCAAGAGACCCAGTACTTC. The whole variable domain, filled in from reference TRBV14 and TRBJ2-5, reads EAGVTQFPSHSVIEKGQTVTLRCDPISGHDNLYWYRRVMGKEIKFLLHFVKESKQDESGMPNNRFLAERTGGTYSTLKVQPAELEDSGVYFCASSLYRTGGFQETQYFGPGTRLLVL.

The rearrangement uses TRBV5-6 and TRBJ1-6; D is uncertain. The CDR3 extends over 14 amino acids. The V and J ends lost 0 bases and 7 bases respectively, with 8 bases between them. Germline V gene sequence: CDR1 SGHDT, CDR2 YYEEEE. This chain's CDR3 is CASSLDERNSPLHF. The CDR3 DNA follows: TGTGCCAGCAGCTTGGACGAGAGAAATTCACCCCTCCACTTT.

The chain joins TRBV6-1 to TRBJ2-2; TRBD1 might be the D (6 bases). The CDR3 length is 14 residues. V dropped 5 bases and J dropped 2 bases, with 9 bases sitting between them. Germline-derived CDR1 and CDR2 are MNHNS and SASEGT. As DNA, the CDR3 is TGTGCCAGCAGTCCCGGGACAAACACCGGGGAGCTGTTTTTT. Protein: CASSPGTNTGELFF.

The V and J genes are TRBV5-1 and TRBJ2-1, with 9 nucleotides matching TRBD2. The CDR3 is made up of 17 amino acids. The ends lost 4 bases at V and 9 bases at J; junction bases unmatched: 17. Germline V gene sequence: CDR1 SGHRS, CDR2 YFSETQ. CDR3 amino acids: CASSRPLEAGGGSEQFF. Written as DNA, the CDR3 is TGCGCCAGCAGCCGACCACTAGAAGCGGGGGGAGGGAGTGAGCAGTTCTTC. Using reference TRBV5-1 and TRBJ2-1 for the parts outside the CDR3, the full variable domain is KAGVTQTPRYLIKTRGQQVTLSCSPISGHRSVSWYQQTPGQGLQFLFEYFSETQRNKGNFPGRFSGRQFSNSRSEMNVSTLELGDSALYLCASSRPLEAGGGSEQFFGPGTRLTVL.

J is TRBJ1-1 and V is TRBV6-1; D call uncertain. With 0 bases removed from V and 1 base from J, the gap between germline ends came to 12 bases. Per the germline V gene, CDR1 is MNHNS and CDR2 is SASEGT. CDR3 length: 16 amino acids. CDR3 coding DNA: TGTGCCAGCAGTGAAGCTAGACAAGAACCGAACACTGAAGCTTTCTTT. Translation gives CASSEARQEPNTEAFF.

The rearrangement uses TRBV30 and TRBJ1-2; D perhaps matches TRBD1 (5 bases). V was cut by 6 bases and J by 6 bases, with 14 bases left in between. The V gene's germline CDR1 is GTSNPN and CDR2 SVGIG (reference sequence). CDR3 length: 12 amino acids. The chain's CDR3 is CACDSPLDGYTF. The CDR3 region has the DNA TGTGCCTGCGACAGTCCCCTGGATGGCTACACCTTC.

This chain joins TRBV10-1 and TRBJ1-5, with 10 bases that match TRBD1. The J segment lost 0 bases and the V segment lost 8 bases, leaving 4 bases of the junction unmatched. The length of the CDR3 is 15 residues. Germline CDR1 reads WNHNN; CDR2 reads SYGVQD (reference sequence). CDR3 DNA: TGCGCCAGCTGGGGACAGGGGTATAGCAATCAGCCCCAGCATTTT. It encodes CASWGQGYSNQPQHF.

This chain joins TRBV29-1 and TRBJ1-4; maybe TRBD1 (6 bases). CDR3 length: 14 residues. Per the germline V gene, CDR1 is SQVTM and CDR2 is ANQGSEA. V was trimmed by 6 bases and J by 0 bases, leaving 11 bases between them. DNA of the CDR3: TGCAGCGTCCGGGGGGCGGCAACTAATGAAAAACTGTTTTTT. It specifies CSVRGAATNEKLFF.

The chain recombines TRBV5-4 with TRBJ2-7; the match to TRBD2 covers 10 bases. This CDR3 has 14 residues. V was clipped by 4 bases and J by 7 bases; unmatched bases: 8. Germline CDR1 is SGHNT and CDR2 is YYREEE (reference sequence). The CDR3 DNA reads TGTGCCAGCAGCGAGCGGGGGGGAATGTATGAGCAGTACTTC. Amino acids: CASSERGGMYEQYF.

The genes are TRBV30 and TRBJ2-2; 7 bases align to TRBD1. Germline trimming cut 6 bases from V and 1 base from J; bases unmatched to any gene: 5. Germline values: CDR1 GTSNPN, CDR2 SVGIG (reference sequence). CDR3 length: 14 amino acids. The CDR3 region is CACLWTGNTGELFF. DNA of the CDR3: TGTGCCTGCCTTTGGACAGGGAACACCGGGGAGCTGTTTTTT.

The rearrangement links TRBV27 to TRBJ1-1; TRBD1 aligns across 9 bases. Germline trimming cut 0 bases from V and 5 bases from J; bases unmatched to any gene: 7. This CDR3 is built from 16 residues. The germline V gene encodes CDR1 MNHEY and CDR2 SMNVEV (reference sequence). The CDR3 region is CASSLSIGTGRTEAFF. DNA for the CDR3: TGTGCCAGCAGTTTATCGATAGGGACAGGGAGGACTGAAGCTTTCTTT.

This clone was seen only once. This chain's CDR3 is CASSHEASEAFF. The CDR3 coding sequence is TGTGCCAGCAGCCATGAGGCGTCCGAAGCTTTCTTT. The chain links TRBV27 to TRBJ1-1; the D is unclear. Per the germline V gene, CDR1 is MNHEY and CDR2 is SMNVEV (reference sequence). V was pared by 6 bases and J by 8 bases, with 13 bases between. The CDR3 contains 12 residues.

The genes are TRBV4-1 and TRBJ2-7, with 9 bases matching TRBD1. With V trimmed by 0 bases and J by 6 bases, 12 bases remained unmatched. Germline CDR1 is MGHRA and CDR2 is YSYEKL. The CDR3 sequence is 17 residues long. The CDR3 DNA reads TGCGCCAGCAGCCAAGAGAGTCTACCGGGACAGGGTGGCGAGCAGTACTTC. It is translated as CASSQESLPGQGGEQYF.